The 16 T cell receptor beta chains presented below share a single source sample, sequenced in a study of blood T cell repertoires in COVID-19. Sequencing used immunoSEQ multiplex PCR; TCRdb keeps in-frame clones, though not all of them. The top ten hold 8% to 9.5% of the sample, which has 250,000 to 350,000 clones, about 87% seen once. Input material: PBMCs or T cells enriched from blood (not recorded which). The receptors were gathered from a woman younger than 30 who had recovered from COVID-19.

V gene TRBV3-1 (or the pseudogene TRBV3-2) combines with J gene TRBJ2-1; 11 positions agree with TRBD2. CDR3 length equals 16 residues. In germline, CDR1 is LGHDT, CDR2 YNNKEL (reference sequence). V lost 4 bases and J lost 12; bases outside the gene matches: 14. The CDR3 reads CASSPLVVAGGGGQFF. CDR3 coding DNA: TGTGCCAGCAGCCCCCTCGTAGTAGCGGGGGGGGGTGGGCAGTTCTTC.

This chain uses TRBV28 with TRBJ1-5, with 7 nucleotides matching TRBD1. V trimming: 6 bases; J trimming: 1 base; junction bases outside the gene matches: 9. CDR3 size: 16 residues. Per germline, CDR1 MDHEN and CDR2 SYDVKM. DNA for the CDR3: TGTGCCAGCAGGTTTACAGGGGTAGGAAGCAATCAGCCCCAGCATTTT. Residues: CASRFTGVGSNQPQHF.

The chain links TRBV6-6 to TRBJ1-2; a weak D match, TRBD1 (5 bases). V dropped 11 bases and J dropped 5 bases, with 15 bases sitting between them. CDR1 and CDR2 (germline): MNHNY, SVGAGI (reference sequence). This CDR3 contains 12 residues. Here the CDR3 reads CAAGGSFYGYTF. The CDR3 DNA is TGTGCCGCCGGGGGGAGCTTTTATGGCTACACCTTC.

The chain links TRBV4-1 to TRBJ1-5; the match to TRBD1 covers 8 bases. Trimming took 3 bases from V and 4 from J; bases not matched to a gene: 8. CDR1 is MGHRA and CDR2 is YSYEKL in the germline V gene. CDR3 size: 16 residues. The CDR3 loop reads CASSHLWDRLNQPQHF. In DNA, the CDR3 is TGCGCCAGCAGCCACCTTTGGGACAGGTTAAATCAGCCCCAGCATTTT.

This clone was counted a single time. This sequence joins TRBV4-3 and TRBJ2-1; D call uncertain. The germline V gene has CDR1 LGHNA and CDR2 YSLEER. V was pared by 0 bases and J by 6 bases, with 6 bases between. The CDR3 loop spans 13 amino acids. The chain's CDR3 is CASSQDVFNEQFF. The DNA of the CDR3 is TGCGCCAGCAGCCAAGATGTCTTCAATGAGCAGTTCTTC.

The genes are TRBV4-2 and TRBJ1-6, with D tentatively TRBD1 (6 bases). CDR1 is LGHNA, CDR2 YNFKEQ, per germline. The CDR3 length is 14 residues. Trimming pared 3 bases from V and 7 bases from J, leaving 10 bases between. CDR3 nucleotide sequence: TGTGCCAGCAGCCACCCCGGGACAAATTCACCCCTCCACTTT. This codes for CASSHPGTNSPLHF.

The chain couples TRBV6-2 or TRBV6-3 to TRBJ2-7; D unclear. Germline CDR1 is MNHEY and CDR2 is SVGEGT. This CDR3 spans 14 amino acids. Trimming shortened V by 5 bases and J by 2 bases, and 13 bases separated the two germline ends. Written as DNA, the CDR3 is TGTGCCAGCAGTCCACAACAGCAGACCTACGAGCAGTACTTC. Its translation: CASSPQQQTYEQYF.

The chain is built from TRBV2 and TRBJ2-1, with 8 positions matching TRBD2. Trimming cost V 7 bases and J 3 bases; bases outside gene matches: 2. In germline, CDR1 is SNHLY, CDR2 FYNNEI. The CDR3 loop spans 13 amino acids. In DNA, the CDR3 is TGTGCCAGCATGGCGGGAGGCTACAATGAGCAGTTCTTC. Protein sequence: CASMAGGYNEQFF.

This rearrangement joins TRBV5-6 to TRBJ1-2; no definite D call. Trimming shortened V by 9 bases and J by 0 bases, and 12 bases separated the two germline ends. The CDR3 sequence is 13 residues long. Germline loops: CDR1 SGHDT, CDR2 YYEEEE. CDR3 DNA: TGTGCCACCCGCGGCAGAGCTAACTATGGCTACACCTTC. Protein: CATRGRANYGYTF.

This clone has only one observation. The gene calls are TRBV6-5 and TRBJ2-7, with D possibly TRBD2 on 6 matching bases. Trimming took off 6 bases at V and 6 bases at J, with 15 bases between the two ends. This CDR3 has 13 residues. CDR1 and CDR2 (germline): MNHEY, SVGAGI. DNA of the CDR3: TGTGCCAGCAGCCCGGGACTTAGGGGCGAGCAGTACTTC. Amino acids: CASSPGLRGEQYF.

The J gene is TRBJ1-1, the V gene TRBV5-1; no definite D call. Germline assignment: CDR1 SGHRS and CDR2 YFSETQ. The CDR3 runs 14 residues. V gave up 2 bases and J gave up 0 bases, with 8 bases separating them. The DNA for the CDR3 is TGCGCCAGCAGCTTTGAATCAGTGAACACTGAAGCTTTCTTT. Residues: CASSFESVNTEAFF.

Turning to this clone: The sample contains more than one DNA sequence encoding this CDR3. This chain connects TRBV3-1 (or the pseudogene TRBV3-2) to TRBJ2-7; D is possibly TRBD1 (5 bases). This CDR3 spans 14 amino acids. The germline V gene has CDR1 LGHDT and CDR2 YNNKEL (reference sequence). The V gene lost 1 base and the J gene lost 1 base, with 8 bases spanning the gap. CDR3 bases: TGTGCCAGCAGCCAAGTAAGGGGATCCTACGAGCAGTACTTC. It is translated as CASSQVRGSYEQYF.

This chain links TRBV30 with TRBJ2-7, with 10 bases identical to TRBD1. The trim removed 4 bases at V and 0 bases at J, leaving 3 bases unmatched. CDR1 GTSNPN and CDR2 SVGIG come from the germline V gene (reference sequence). The CDR3 extends over 14 amino acids. The CDR3 loop is CAWTRDRGSYEQYF. CDR3 DNA sequence: TGTGCCTGGACCCGGGACAGGGGCTCCTACGAGCAGTACTTC.

The J gene is TRBJ2-3, the V gene TRBV7-3; TRBD2 agrees at 8 bases. CDR3 length: 14 amino acids. Trimming took 5 bases from V and 5 from J; bases not matched to a gene: 6. Germline-derived CDR1 and CDR2 are SGHTA and FQGTGA. This chain's CDR3 is CASSPGLDGDTQYF. In DNA, the CDR3 is TGTGCCAGCAGCCCGGGACTAGACGGAGATACGCAGTATTTT.

The rearrangement uses TRBV19 and TRBJ2-3, with 12 bases aligning to TRBD2. The CDR3 sequence is 16 residues long. CDR1 is LNHDA, CDR2 SQIVND, per germline (reference sequence). With 3 bases clipped from V and 3 bases from J, the junction kept 4 bases outside the gene matches. CDR3 nucleotide sequence: TGTGCCAGTAGTATCGGACTAGCGGGAAAAACAGATACGCAGTATTTT. Protein product: CASSIGLAGKTDTQYF.

The V and J genes are TRBV7-9 and TRBJ2-7; TRBD1 aligns across 8 bases. Trimming removed 5 bases from V and 5 bases from J; junction bases left unmatched: 8. CDR1 is SEHNR and CDR2 is FQNEAQ in the germline V gene (reference sequence). The CDR3 runs to 14 residues. This CDR3 is CASSTGTGVNEQYF. The DNA for the CDR3 is TGTGCCAGCAGCACCGGGACAGGAGTGAACGAGCAGTACTTC.